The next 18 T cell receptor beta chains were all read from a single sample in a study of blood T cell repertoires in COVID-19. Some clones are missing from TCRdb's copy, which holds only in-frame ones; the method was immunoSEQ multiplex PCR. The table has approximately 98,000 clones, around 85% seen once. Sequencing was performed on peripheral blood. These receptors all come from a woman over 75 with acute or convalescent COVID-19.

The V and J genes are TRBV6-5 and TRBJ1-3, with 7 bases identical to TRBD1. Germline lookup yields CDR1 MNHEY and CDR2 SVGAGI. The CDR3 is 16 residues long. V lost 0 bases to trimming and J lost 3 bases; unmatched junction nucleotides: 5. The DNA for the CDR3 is TGTGCCAGCAGTTACTCGAAAAGGGGGCATGGAAACACCATATATTTT. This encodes CASSYSKRGHGNTIYF.

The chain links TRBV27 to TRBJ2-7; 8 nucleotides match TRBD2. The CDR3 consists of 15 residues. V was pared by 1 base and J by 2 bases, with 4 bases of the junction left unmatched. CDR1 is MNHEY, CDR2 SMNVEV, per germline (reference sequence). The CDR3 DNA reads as TGTGCCAGCAGTTTATTCGGCGGGGGGCCCTACGAGCAGTACTTC. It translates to CASSLFGGGPYEQYF.

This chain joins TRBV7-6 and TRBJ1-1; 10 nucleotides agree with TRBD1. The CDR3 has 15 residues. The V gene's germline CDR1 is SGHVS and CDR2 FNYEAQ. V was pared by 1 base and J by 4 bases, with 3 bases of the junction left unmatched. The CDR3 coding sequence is TGTGCCAGCAGCTTAGGGGGACAGGGGATCACTGAAGCTTTCTTT. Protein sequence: CASSLGGQGITEAFF. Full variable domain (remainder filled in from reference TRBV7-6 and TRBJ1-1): GAGVSQSPRYKVTKRGQDVALRCDPISGHVSLYWYRQALGQGPEFLTYFNYEAQQDKSGLPNDRFSAERPEGSISTLTIQRTEQRDSAMYRCASSLGGQGITEAFFGQGTRLTVV.

CDR3 coding DNA: TGTGCCAGCAGCTTAGCGGAGGGCCCTAATTCACCCCTCCACTTT. Translating it yields CASSLAEGPNSPLHF. This chain joins TRBV7-6 and TRBJ1-6; D is undetermined. The CDR3 length is 15 residues. Germline CDR1 reads SGHVS; CDR2 reads FNYEAQ. Trimming left V 0 bases short and J 6 bases short, with 9 bases between.

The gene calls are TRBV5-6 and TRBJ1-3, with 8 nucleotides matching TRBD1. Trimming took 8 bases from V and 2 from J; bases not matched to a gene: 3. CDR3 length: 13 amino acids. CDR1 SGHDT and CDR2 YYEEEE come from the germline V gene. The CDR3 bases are TGTGCCAGTGCGACAGGGGCTGGAAACACCATATATTTT. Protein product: CASATGAGNTIYF.

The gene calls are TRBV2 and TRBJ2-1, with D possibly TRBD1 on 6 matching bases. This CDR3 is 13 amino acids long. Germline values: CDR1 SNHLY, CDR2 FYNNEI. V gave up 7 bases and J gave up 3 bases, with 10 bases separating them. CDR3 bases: TGTGCCAGCAACAGGGATCACTACAATGAGCAGTTCTTC. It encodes CASNRDHYNEQFF.

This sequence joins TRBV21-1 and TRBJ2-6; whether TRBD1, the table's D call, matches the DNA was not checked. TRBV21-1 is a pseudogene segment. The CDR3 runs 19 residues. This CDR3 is CASSKAQTQARSGANVLTF. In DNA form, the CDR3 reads TGTGCCAGCAGCAAAGCGCAGACCCAGGCTCGGTCTGGGGCCAACGTCCTGACTTTC.

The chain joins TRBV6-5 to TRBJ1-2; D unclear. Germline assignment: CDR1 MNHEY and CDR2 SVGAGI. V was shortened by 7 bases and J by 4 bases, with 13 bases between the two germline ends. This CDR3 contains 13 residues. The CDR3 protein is CASTEGRVYGYTF. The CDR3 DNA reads TGTGCCAGCACCGAAGGTCGGGTCTATGGCTACACCTTC.

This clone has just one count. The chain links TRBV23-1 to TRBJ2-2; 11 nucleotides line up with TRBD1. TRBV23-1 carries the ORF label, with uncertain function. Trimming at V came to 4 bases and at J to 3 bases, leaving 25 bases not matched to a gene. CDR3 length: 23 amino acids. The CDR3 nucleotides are TGCGCCAGCAGTCGGGCCTCCACACCGGGACAGGGGGGGAAGGTATCAGACACCGGGGAGCTGTTTTTT. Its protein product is CASSRASTPGQGGKVSDTGELFF.

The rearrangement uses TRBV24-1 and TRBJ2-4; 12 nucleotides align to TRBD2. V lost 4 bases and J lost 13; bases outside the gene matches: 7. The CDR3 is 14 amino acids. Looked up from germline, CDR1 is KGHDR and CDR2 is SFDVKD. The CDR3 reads CATSDLKGLAGQYF. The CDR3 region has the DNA TGTGCCACCAGTGACCTAAAAGGACTAGCGGGGCAGTACTTC.

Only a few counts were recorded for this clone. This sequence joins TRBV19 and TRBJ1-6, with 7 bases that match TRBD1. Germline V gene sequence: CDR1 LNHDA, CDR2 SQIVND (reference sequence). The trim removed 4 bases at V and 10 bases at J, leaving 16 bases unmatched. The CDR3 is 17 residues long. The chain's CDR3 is CASSTVNNRAGGSPLHF. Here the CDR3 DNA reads TGTGCCAGTAGTACCGTGAACAATAGGGCAGGGGGATCACCCCTCCACTTT.

DNA of the CDR3: TGTGCCAGTAGTAAGGGGTGGTCTGGGGCCAACGTCCTGACTTTC. Protein: CASSKGWSGANVLTF. The chain uses TRBV19 and TRBJ2-6; weak D call: TRBD1 (5 bases). The V and J ends lost 4 bases and 1 base respectively, with 8 bases between them. This CDR3 is 15 amino acids long. Germline lookup yields CDR1 LNHDA and CDR2 SQIVND (reference sequence).

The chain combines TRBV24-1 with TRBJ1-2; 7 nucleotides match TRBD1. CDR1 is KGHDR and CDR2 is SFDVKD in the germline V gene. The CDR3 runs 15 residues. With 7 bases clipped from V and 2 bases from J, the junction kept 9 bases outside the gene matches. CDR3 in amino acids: CATSGGDSNNYGYTF. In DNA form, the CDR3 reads TGTGCCACCAGCGGGGGGGACAGTAACAACTATGGCTACACCTTC.

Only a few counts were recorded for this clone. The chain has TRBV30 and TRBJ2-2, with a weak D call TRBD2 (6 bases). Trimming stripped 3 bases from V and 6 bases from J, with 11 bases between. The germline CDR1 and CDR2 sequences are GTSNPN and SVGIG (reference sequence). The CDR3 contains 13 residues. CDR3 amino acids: CAWRGGTPGELFF. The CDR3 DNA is TGTGCCTGGAGAGGCGGGACTCCCGGGGAGCTGTTTTTT.

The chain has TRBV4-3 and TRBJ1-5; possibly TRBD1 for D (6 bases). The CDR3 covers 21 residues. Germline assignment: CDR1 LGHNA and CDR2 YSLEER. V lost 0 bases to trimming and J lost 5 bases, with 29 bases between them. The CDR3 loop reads CASSQEEQDGGGQPPDQPQHF. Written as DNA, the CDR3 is TGCGCCAGCAGCCAAGAGGAACAGGATGGTGGCGGACAGCCTCCGGATCAGCCCCAGCATTTT.

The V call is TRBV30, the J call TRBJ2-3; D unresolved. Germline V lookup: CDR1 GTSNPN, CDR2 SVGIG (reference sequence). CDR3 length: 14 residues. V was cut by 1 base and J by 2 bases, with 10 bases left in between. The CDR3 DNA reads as TGTGCCTGGAGTGGCCGAGAGATCACAGATACGCAGTATTTT. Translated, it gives CAWSGREITDTQYF.

CDR3 sequence: CASSRNRGQPQHF. Written as DNA, the CDR3 is TGTGCCAGCAGCCGGAATAGGGGTCAGCCCCAGCATTTT. The rearrangement joins TRBV28 to TRBJ1-5, with a weak D call TRBD1 (5 bases). The CDR3 contains 13 residues. The V gene lost 6 bases and the J gene lost 6 bases, with 12 bases spanning the gap. Germline assignment: CDR1 MDHEN and CDR2 SYDVKM.

CDR3 sequence reads: CASSFSDRGDGYTF. Written as DNA, the CDR3 is TGCGCCAGCAGCTTCTCGGACAGGGGGGATGGCTACACCTTC. This chain uses TRBV5-1 with TRBJ1-2, with 10 bases aligning to TRBD1. The germline V gene has CDR1 SGHRS and CDR2 YFSETQ. The CDR3 is made up of 14 amino acids. The J segment lost 6 bases and the V segment lost 2 bases, leaving 4 bases of the junction unmatched.